These 23 T cell receptor beta chains were sequenced from one sample in a study of early T cells in non-severe SARS-CoV-2 infection. Each CDR3 protein gets one entry after TCRdb re-called the 5' RACE reads with MiXCR. The table lists tens of thousands of distinct CDR3 sequences, around 4.9% of them singletons. The sample taken for sequencing was whole blood. These receptors were collected from an adult who was a healthcare worker with PCR-confirmed SARS-CoV-2 infection or an uninfected control (not recorded which).

The chain combines TRBV7-2 with TRBJ2-5; 7 nucleotides align to TRBD1. The germline V gene has CDR1 SGHTA and CDR2 FQGNSA. Trimming cost V 5 bases and J 1 base; bases outside gene matches: 10. The CDR3 runs to 16 residues. The CDR3: CASSPDPNRGQETQYF. The CDR3 region has the DNA TGTGCCAGCAGCCCGGACCCTAACAGGGGCCAAGAGACCCAGTACTTC.

This clonotype came up many times. The genes are TRBV20-1 and TRBJ2-5, with 9 nucleotides matching TRBD2. Germline V gene lookup returns CDR1 DFQATT and CDR2 SNEGSKA (reference sequence). This CDR3 is built from 14 residues. Unmatched junction bases numbered 5, after V lost 1 base and J lost 5 bases. CDR3 DNA: TGCAGTGCTAGAGTTAGCGGGAGTGTTGAGACCCAGTACTTC. Its protein is CSARVSGSVETQYF.

The chain couples TRBV20-1 to TRBJ2-3; a weak D match, TRBD2 (6 bases). This CDR3 has 14 amino acids. Trimming took off 1 base at V and 4 bases at J, with 12 bases between the two ends. Germline loops: CDR1 DFQATT, CDR2 SNEGSKA (reference sequence). This CDR3 reads CSARGSKRADTQYF. In nucleotides, the CDR3 is TGCAGTGCTAGAGGCAGTAAGCGGGCAGATACGCAGTATTTT.

There are a few counts of this clonotype. The rearrangement joins TRBV5-4 to TRBJ2-7; 12 nucleotides agree with TRBD2. The ends lost 2 bases at V and 5 bases at J; junction bases unmatched: 5. Germline V gene data show CDR1 as SGHNT and CDR2 as YYREEE (reference sequence). CDR3 length equals 15 residues. CDR3 in DNA: TGTGCCAGCAGCTTACGCGGACTAGCGGGAAACGAGCAGTACTTC. This sequence encodes CASSLRGLAGNEQYF.

This clonotype was seen at least ten times. The chain joins TRBV20-1 to TRBJ2-3, with 8 positions matching TRBD2. Germline-derived CDR1 and CDR2 are DFQATT and SNEGSKA (reference sequence). The CDR3 runs 11 residues. This CDR3 is CSGGAEDTQYF. As DNA, the CDR3 is TGCAGCGGGGGGGCAGAGGATACGCAGTATTTT.

This clonotype was seen many times. The CDR3 spells CASSPAGEWMNEQFF. CDR3 nucleotides: TGTGCCAGCAGCCCAGCGGGAGAATGGATGAATGAGCAGTTCTTC. The gene calls are TRBV7-2 and TRBJ2-1, with TRBD2 identical over 8 bases. The CDR3 contains 15 residues. Germline V lookup: CDR1 SGHTA, CDR2 FQGNSA. The J segment lost 7 bases and the V segment lost 5 bases, leaving 10 bases of the junction unmatched.

The chain couples TRBV5-1 to TRBJ1-2; TRBD1 aligns across 7 bases. This CDR3 contains 15 residues. The trim removed 4 bases at V and 3 bases at J, leaving 9 bases unmatched. Germline-derived CDR1 and CDR2 are SGHRS and YFSETQ. CDR3: CASSRPSGQDYGYTF. DNA for the CDR3: TGCGCCAGCAGCCGCCCCTCAGGACAGGACTATGGCTACACCTTC.

This clonotype occurred many times. The J gene is TRBJ2-6, the V gene TRBV19; D is unclear. The CDR3 sequence is 18 residues long. V was trimmed by 3 bases and J by 2 bases, leaving 17 bases between them. Germline loops: CDR1 LNHDA, CDR2 SQIVND (reference sequence). CDR3 nucleotides: TGTGCCAGTAGTATTCCTGGCAGAAGGTTCACTGGGGCCAACGTCCTGACTTTC. This sequence encodes CASSIPGRRFTGANVLTF.

This chain links TRBV7-9 with TRBJ1-3; D call uncertain. This CDR3 is built from 17 residues. CDR1 and CDR2 from the germline V gene are SEHNR and FQNEAQ (reference sequence). Between the trimmed V and J ends, which lost 4 bases and 2 bases, there was a span of 18 bases. In DNA, the CDR3 is TGTGCCAGCAGCTCTTCCTCGGTGAGGGTCCCTGGAAACACCATATATTTT. It codes for CASSSSSVRVPGNTIYF.

CDR3 loop: CASSQGYSSGEFEQYF. The CDR3 DNA reads as TGTGCCAGCAGCCAAGGATATTCTAGCGGGGAATTCGAGCAGTACTTC. The J gene is TRBJ2-7, the V gene TRBV14, with 9 nucleotides matching TRBD2. The CDR3 has 16 residues. With 1 base clipped from V and 6 bases from J, the junction kept 10 bases outside the gene matches. CDR1 is SGHDN, CDR2 FVKESK, per germline.

There are many counts of this clonotype. V usage is TRBV14 and J usage is TRBJ1-2, with D uncertain. The CDR3 contains 13 residues. Trimming left V 1 base short and J 1 base short, with 4 bases between. Germline CDR1 is SGHDN and CDR2 is FVKESK. CDR3 sequence: CASSQVGNYGYTF. The CDR3 region has the DNA TGTGCCAGCAGCCAAGTGGGTAACTATGGCTACACCTTC.

This clonotype was counted many times. The V and J genes are TRBV19 and TRBJ2-6; D is ambiguous. Trimming stripped 10 bases from V and 4 bases from J, with 8 bases between. Germline CDR1 is LNHDA and CDR2 is SQIVND (reference sequence). CDR3 size: 12 residues. CDR3: CATRAGANVLTF. DNA for the CDR3: TGTGCCACTAGGGCGGGGGCCAACGTCCTGACTTTC.

This clonotype was recorded at least ten times. The chain has TRBV10-1 and TRBJ1-1; D ambiguous. Germline V gives CDR1 WNHNN, CDR2 SYGVQD (reference sequence). The CDR3 has 15 residues. Trimming pared 2 bases from V and 1 base from J, leaving 11 bases between. As DNA, the CDR3 is TGCGCCAGCAGTGAGGCAGGCCATCAGAACACTGAAGCTTTCTTT. Its protein product is CASSEAGHQNTEAFF.

This clonotype was picked up many times. This chain uses TRBV20-1 with TRBJ1-1; D call uncertain. The CDR3 extends over 13 amino acids. Trimming pared 2 bases from V and 0 bases from J, leaving 7 bases between. From germline, CDR1 is DFQATT and CDR2 SNEGSKA (reference sequence). CDR3 in DNA: TGCAGTGCTAGATTAGGAGTGAACACTGAAGCTTTCTTT. As protein: CSARLGVNTEAFF.

The rearrangement joins TRBV11-2 to TRBJ1-6, with D possibly matching TRBD1 (6 bases). Trimming pared 1 base from V and 10 bases from J, leaving 8 bases between. Per the germline V gene, CDR1 is SGHAT and CDR2 is FQNNGV. The CDR3 spans 13 residues. This CDR3 reads CASSLARGSPLHF. The CDR3, as DNA: TGTGCCAGCAGCTTAGCCAGGGGCTCACCCCTCCACTTT. The entire variable domain, with the rest obtained from reference TRBV11-2 and TRBJ1-6, is as follows: EAGVAQSPRYKIIEKRQSVAFWCNPISGHATLYWYQQILGQGPKLLIQFQNNGVVDDSQLPKDRFSAERLKGVDSTLKIQPAKLEDSAVYLCASSLARGSPLHFGNGTRLTVT.

This clonotype was detected only a few times. The rearrangement uses TRBV3-1 and TRBJ1-6; a weak D match, TRBD1 (6 bases). Trimming left V 3 bases short and J 7 bases short, with 10 bases between. The CDR3 length is 14 residues. Germline V gene data show CDR1 as LGHDT and CDR2 as YNNKEL (reference sequence). The CDR3 region has the DNA TGTGCCAGCAGCCATACAGGGTCCAATTCACCCCTCCACTTT. Its protein product is CASSHTGSNSPLHF.

There are a few counts of this clonotype. V usage is TRBV18 and J usage is TRBJ2-2; 11 nucleotides agree with TRBD1. V trimming: 1 base; J trimming: 4 bases; junction bases outside the gene matches: 8. The CDR3 loop spans 18 amino acids. From germline, CDR1 is KGHSH and CDR2 LQKENI. The CDR3 DNA reads TGTGCCAGCTCACCACTTCGAGGGACAGGGGGGATCACCGGGGAGCTGTTTTTT. As protein: CASSPLRGTGGITGELFF.

This clonotype occurred a few times. The chain links TRBV11-2 to TRBJ2-1; D gene unclear. V was shortened by 8 bases and J by 4 bases, with 9 bases between the two germline ends. Germline-derived CDR1 and CDR2 are SGHAT and FQNNGV. The CDR3 length is 12 residues. CDR3 in amino acids: CASGILYNEQFF. In nucleotides, the CDR3 is TGTGCCAGCGGAATTTTATACAATGAGCAGTTCTTC. The full variable domain, in which reference TRBV11-2 and TRBJ2-1 provide the parts outside the CDR3, is EAGVAQSPRYKIIEKRQSVAFWCNPISGHATLYWYQQILGQGPKLLIQFQNNGVVDDSQLPKDRFSAERLKGVDSTLKIQPAKLEDSAVYLCASGILYNEQFFGPGTRLTVL.

This clonotype was seen at least ten times. The rearrangement joins TRBV30 to TRBJ2-3; TRBD2 is a possible D gene (6 bases). V shed 3 bases and J shed 2 bases, with 12 bases lying between them. The CDR3 is made up of 14 amino acids. Germline-derived CDR1 and CDR2 are GTSNPN and SVGIG (reference sequence). The CDR3 DNA is TGTGCCTGGAGGGCAGCGGGTGACACAGATACGCAGTATTTT. It encodes CAWRAAGDTDTQYF.

This clonotype appeared a few times. This chain links TRBV15 with TRBJ2-3, with 9 bases matching TRBD2. CDR1 and CDR2 (germline): LNHNV, YYDKDF (reference sequence). V lost 0 bases, J lost 7 bases, and 23 bases stayed unmatched. The CDR3 length is 21 residues. The CDR3 loop is CATSREGRTAYPSGAEYTQYF. The DNA for the CDR3 is TGTGCCACCAGCAGAGAAGGACGGACAGCCTACCCTAGCGGGGCCGAATATACGCAGTATTTT.

CDR3: CASSQDFNQPQHF. The DNA for the CDR3 is TGCGCCAGCAGCCAAGACTTCAATCAGCCCCAGCATTTT. J is TRBJ1-5 and V is TRBV4-3; the D is unclear. Per the germline V gene, CDR1 is LGHNA and CDR2 is YSLEER. V was cut by 0 bases and J by 3 bases, with 3 bases left in between. CDR3 length equals 13 residues.

At least ten counts were recorded for this clonotype. The chain has TRBV7-2 and TRBJ2-3; D tentatively reads TRBD1 or TRBD2 (5 bases each). Germline assignment: CDR1 SGHTA and CDR2 FQGNSA. The CDR3 extends over 15 amino acids. Deletions cut 1 base from V and 5 bases from J, with 13 bases between. The CDR3 loop is CASSLGGQGGDTQYF. The CDR3 bases are TGTGCCAGCAGCTTAGGAGGGCAGGGCGGAGATACGCAGTATTTT.

This clonotype has just a few counts. This chain connects TRBV27 to TRBJ2-2, with 8 nucleotides matching TRBD2. The germline gives CDR1 MNHEY, CDR2 SMNVEV (reference sequence). The CDR3 runs to 16 residues. V lost 7 bases to trimming and J lost 0 bases; unmatched junction nucleotides: 7. Here the CDR3 reads CASKGGGLANTGELFF. DNA for the CDR3: TGTGCCAGCAAGGGGGGGGGACTAGCGAACACCGGGGAGCTGTTTTTT.